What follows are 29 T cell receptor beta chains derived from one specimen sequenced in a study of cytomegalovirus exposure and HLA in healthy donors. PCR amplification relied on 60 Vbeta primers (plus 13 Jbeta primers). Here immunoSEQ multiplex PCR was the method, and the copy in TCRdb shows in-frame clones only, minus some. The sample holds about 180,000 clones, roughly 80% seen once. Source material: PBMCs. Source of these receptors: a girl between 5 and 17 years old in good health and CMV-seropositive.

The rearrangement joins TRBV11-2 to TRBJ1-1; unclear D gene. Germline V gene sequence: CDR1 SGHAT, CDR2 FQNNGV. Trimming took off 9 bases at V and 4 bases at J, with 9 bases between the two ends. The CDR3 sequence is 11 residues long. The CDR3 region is CASTPGTEAFF. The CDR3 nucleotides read TGTGCCAGTACACCAGGCACTGAAGCTTTCTTT.

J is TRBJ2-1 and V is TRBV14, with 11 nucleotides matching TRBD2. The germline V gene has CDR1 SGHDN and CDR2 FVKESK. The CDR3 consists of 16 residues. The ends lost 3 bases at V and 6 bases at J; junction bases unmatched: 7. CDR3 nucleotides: TGTGCCAGCAGCCAGTCACTAGCGGGAGCTGGCAATGAGCAGTTCTTC. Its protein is CASSQSLAGAGNEQFF.

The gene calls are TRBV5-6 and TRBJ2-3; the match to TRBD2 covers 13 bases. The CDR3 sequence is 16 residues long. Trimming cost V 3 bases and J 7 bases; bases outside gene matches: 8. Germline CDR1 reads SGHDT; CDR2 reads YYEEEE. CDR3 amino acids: CASSSGTSGELYTQYF. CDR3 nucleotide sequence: TGTGCCAGCAGCTCTGGGACTAGCGGGGAGCTGTATACGCAGTATTTT.

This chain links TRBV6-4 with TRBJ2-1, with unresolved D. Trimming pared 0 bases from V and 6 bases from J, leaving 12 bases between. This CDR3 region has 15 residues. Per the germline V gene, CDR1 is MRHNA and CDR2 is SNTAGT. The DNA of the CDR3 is TGTGCCAGCAGTGACTCTCGAGGCCCGTCCAATGAGCAGTTCTTC. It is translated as CASSDSRGPSNEQFF.

CDR3 sequence: CASAPQGQGYDNEQFF. The CDR3 nucleotides read TGTGCCAGCGCCCCCCAGGGACAGGGATATGACAATGAGCAGTTCTTC. The chain recombines TRBV25-1 with TRBJ2-1, with 9 bases aligning to TRBD1. Germline CDR1 MGHDK, CDR2 SYGVNS. Losses at the gene ends were 8 bases for V and 5 bases for J; bases not matched to a gene: 13. The CDR3 loop spans 16 amino acids.

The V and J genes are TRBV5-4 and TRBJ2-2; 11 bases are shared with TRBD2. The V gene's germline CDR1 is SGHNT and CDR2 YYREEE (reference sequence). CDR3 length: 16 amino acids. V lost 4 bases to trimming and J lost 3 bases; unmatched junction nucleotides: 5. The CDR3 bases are TGTGCCAGCAGCCATAGCGGGAGGGGGTACACCGGGGAGCTGTTTTTT. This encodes CASSHSGRGYTGELFF.

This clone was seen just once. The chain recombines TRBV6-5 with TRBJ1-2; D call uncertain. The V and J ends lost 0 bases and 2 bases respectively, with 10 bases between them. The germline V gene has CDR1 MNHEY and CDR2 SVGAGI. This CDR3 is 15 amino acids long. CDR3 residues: CASSYSSPRNYGYTF. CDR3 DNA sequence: TGTGCCAGCAGTTACTCGTCTCCCAGGAACTATGGCTACACCTTC.

DNA of the CDR3: TGTGCCAGCAGTTACGGCGCGACCGGGACTTCTTACGAGCAGTACTTC. Protein sequence: CASSYGATGTSYEQYF. V is TRBV6-5 and J is TRBJ2-7; the D gene is possibly TRBD2 (6 bases). The CDR3 is made up of 16 amino acids. CDR1 is MNHEY, CDR2 SVGAGI, per germline. V was cut by 2 bases and J by 4 bases, with 18 bases left in between.

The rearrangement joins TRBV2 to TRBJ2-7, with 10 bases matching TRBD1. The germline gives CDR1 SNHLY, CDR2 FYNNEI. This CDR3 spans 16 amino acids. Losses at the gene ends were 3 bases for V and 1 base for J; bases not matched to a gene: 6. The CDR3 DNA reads TGTGCCAGCAGTGATCCGGGACAGGGGCATTCCTACGAGCAGTACTTC. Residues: CASSDPGQGHSYEQYF.

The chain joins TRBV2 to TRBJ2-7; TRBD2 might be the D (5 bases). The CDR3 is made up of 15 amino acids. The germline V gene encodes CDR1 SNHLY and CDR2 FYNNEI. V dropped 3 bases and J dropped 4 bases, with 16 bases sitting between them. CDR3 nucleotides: TGTGCCAGCAGTGAGTTGATGGAACTAGTGTACGAGCAGTACTTC. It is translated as CASSELMELVYEQYF.

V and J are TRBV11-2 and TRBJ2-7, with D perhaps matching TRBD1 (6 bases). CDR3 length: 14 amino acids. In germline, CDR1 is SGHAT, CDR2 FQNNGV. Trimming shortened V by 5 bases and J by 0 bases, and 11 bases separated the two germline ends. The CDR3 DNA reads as TGTGCCAGCAGCCCGGACAGATACTCCTACGAGCAGTACTTC. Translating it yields CASSPDRYSYEQYF. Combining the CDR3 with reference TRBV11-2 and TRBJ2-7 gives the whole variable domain EAGVAQSPRYKIIEKRQSVAFWCNPISGHATLYWYQQILGQGPKLLIQFQNNGVVDDSQLPKDRFSAERLKGVDSTLKIQPAKLEDSAVYLCASSPDRYSYEQYFGPGTRLTVT.

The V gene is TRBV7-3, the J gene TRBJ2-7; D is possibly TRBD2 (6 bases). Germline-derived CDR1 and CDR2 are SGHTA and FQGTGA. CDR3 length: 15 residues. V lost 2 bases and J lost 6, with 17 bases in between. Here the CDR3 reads CASSLWGGKGLEQYF. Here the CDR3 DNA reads TGTGCCAGCAGCTTATGGGGCGGGAAGGGGCTCGAGCAGTACTTC. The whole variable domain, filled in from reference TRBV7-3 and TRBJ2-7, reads GAGVSQTPSNKVTEKGKYVELRCDPISGHTALYWYRQSLGQGPEFLIYFQGTGAADDSGLPNDRFFAVRPEGSVSTLKIQRTERGDSAVYLCASSLWGGKGLEQYFGPGTRLTVT.

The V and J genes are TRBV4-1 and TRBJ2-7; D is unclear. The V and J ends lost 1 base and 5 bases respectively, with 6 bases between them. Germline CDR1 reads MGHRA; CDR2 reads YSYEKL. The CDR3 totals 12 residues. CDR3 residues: CASSQGTNEQYF. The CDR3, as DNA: TGCGCCAGCAGCCAAGGCACTAACGAGCAGTACTTC.

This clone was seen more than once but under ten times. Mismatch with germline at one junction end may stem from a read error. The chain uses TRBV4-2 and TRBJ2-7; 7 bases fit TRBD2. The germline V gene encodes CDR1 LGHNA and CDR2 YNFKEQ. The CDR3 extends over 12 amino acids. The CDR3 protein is CASSQGGGGKNF. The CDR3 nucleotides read TGTGCCAGCAGCCAAGGAGGCGGGGGAAAGAACTTC.

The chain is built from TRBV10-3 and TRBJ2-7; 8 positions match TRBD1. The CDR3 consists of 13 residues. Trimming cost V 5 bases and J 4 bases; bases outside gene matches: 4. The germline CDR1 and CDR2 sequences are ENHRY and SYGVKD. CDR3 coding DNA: TGTGCCATCAGTCACAGGACAGGGTACGAGCAGTACTTC. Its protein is CAISHRTGYEQYF.

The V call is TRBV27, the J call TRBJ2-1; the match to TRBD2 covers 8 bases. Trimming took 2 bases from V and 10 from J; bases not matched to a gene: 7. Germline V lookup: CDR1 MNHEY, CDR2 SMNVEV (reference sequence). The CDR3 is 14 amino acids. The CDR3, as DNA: TGTGCCAGCAGTTTAATACGGGAGGGCCTAGAGCAGTTCTTC. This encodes CASSLIREGLEQFF.

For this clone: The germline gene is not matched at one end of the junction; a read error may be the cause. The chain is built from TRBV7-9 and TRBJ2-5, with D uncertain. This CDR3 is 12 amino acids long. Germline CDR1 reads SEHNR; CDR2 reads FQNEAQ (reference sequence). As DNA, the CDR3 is TGTTCCAGCAGCCCGGAGAGTGAGACCCAGTACTTC. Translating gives CSSSPESETQYF.

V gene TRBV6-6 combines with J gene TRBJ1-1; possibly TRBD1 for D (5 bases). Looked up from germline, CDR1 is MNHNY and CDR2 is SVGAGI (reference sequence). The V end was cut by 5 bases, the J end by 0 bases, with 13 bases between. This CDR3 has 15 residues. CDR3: CASSPRTDMNTEAFF. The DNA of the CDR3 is TGTGCCAGCAGTCCTCGGACGGACATGAACACTGAAGCTTTCTTT.

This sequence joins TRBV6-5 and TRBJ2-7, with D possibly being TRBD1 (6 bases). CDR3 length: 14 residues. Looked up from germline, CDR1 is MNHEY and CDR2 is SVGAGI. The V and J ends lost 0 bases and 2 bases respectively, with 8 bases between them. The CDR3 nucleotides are TGTGCCAGCAGTTACTCGTCAGGGGCCTACGAGCAGTACTTC. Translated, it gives CASSYSSGAYEQYF.

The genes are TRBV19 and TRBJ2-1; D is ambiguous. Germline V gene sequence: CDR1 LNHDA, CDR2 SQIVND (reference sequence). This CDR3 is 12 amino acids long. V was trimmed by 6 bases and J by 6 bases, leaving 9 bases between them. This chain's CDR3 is CASRQIPNEQFF. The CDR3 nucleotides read TGTGCCAGTAGGCAGATTCCCAATGAGCAGTTCTTC.

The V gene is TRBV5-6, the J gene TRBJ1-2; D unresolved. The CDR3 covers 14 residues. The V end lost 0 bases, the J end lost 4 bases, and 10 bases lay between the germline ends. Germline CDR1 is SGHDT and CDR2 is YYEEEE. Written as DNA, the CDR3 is TGTGCCAGCAGCTTGGTCCGGGGTACCTATGGCTACACCTTC. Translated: CASSLVRGTYGYTF.

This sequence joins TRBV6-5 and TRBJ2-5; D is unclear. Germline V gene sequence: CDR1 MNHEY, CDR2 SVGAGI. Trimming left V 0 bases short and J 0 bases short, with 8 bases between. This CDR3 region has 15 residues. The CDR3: CASSYSIEDQETQYF. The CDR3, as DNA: TGTGCCAGCAGTTACTCGATCGAGGACCAAGAGACCCAGTACTTC.

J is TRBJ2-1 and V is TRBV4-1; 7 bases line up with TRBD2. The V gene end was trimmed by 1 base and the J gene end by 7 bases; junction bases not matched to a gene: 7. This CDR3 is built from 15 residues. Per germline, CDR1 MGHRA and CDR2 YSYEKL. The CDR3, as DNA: TGCGCCAGCAGCCAAGGGGGAGGGTTTGGTAATGAGCAGTTCTTC. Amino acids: CASSQGGGFGNEQFF.

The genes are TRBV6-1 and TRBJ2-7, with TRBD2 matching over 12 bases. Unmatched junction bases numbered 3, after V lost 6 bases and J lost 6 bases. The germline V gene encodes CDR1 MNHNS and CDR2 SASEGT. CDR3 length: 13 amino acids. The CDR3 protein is CASSPGLAGEQYF. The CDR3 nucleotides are TGTGCCAGCAGCCCGGGACTAGCGGGCGAGCAGTACTTC.

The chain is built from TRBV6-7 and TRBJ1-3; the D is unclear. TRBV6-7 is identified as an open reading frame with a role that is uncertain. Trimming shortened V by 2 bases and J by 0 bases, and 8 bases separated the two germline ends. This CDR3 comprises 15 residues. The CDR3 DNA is TGTGCCAGCAGTTACGAGGCAAACTCTGGAAACACCATATATTTT. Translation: CASSYEANSGNTIYF.

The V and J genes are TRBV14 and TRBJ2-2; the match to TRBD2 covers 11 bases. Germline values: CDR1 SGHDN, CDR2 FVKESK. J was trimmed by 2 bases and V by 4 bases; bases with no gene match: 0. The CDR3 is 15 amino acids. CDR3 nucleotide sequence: TGTGCCAGCAGCCGACTAGCGGGAAACACCGGGGAGCTGTTTTTT. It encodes CASSRLAGNTGELFF.

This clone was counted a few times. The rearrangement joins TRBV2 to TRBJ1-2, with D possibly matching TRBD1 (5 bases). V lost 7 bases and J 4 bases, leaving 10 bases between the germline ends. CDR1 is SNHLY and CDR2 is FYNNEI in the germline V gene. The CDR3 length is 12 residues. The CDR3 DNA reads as TGTGCCAGCAACCCCCAGGGCTATGGCTACACCTTC. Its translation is CASNPQGYGYTF.

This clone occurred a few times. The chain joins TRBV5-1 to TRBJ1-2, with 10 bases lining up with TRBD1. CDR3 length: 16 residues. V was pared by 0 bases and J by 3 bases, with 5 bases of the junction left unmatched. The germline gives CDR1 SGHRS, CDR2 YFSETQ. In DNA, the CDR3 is TGCGCCAGCAGCTTGGCCTGGACAGGGGGTGACTATGGCTACACCTTC. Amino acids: CASSLAWTGGDYGYTF.

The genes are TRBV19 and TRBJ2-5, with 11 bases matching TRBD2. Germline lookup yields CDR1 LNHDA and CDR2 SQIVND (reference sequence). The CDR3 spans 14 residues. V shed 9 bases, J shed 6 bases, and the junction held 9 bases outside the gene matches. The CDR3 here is CASRTSGSRKTQYF. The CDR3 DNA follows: TGTGCCAGCCGCACTAGCGGGAGTAGGAAGACCCAGTACTTC.